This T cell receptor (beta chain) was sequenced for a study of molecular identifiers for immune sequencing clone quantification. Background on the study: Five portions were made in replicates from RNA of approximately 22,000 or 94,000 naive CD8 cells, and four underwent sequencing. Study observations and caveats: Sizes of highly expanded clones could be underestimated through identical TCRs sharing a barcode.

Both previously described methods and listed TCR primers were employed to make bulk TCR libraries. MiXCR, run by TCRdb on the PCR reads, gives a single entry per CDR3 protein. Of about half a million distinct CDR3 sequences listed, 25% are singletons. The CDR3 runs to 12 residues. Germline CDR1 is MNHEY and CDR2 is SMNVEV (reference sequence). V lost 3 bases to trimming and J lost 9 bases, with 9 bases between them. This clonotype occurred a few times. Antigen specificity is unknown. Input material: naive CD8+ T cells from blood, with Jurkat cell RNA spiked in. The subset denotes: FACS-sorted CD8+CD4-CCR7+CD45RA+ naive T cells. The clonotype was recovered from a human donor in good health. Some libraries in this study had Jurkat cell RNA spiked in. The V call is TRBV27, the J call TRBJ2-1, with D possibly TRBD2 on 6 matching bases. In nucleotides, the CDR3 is TGTGCCAGCAGTTTTACGGAGGGTGAGCAGTTCTTC. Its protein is CASSFTEGEQFF.